These T cell receptor beta chains were read from a single sample in a study of blood T cells in healthy people across ages. TCRdb independently ran MiXCR on the 5' RACE reads; one entry per CDR3 protein. This sample carries almost 1 million distinct CDR3 sequences, roughly half of them seen once, and the ten largest clones take roughly a fifth. Material for sequencing was blood. All receptors come from a woman aged 55 to 70 in good health. Both conserved end residues are part of each CDR3.

V gene	J gene	CDR3 protein
TRBV20-1	TRBJ1-6	CSARDRMRNSPLHF
TRBV20-1	TRBJ1-6	CSASQRTGGSPLHF
TRBV4-3	TRBJ2-7	CASSRAGETYEQYF
TRBV2	TRBJ2-4	CASSITEDIQYF
TRBV12-3/TRBV12-4	TRBJ2-3	CASSVREHTQYF
TRBV4-2	TRBJ2-5	CASSQEVDSGRGYF
TRBV20-1	TRBJ2-1	CSAPDLRNRGNEQFF
TRBV7-2	TRBJ2-7	CASSLGNGPYEQYF
TRBV12-3/TRBV12-4	TRBJ2-7	CASSFSGRSYEQYF
TRBV5-4	TRBJ2-2	CASSAGLGELFF
TRBV12-3/TRBV12-4	TRBJ1-2	CASSPPLKNYGYTF
TRBV4-1	TRBJ1-5	CASSQARDEQFFGPGGSSYQPQHF
TRBV7-3	TRBJ2-1	CASGTLDYNEQFF
TRBV7-2	TRBJ2-1	CASSSGLLEQFF
TRBV6-2/TRBV6-3	TRBJ2-7	CASSIGRVTPFEQYF
TRBV5-6	TRBJ2-3	CASSRTAPGLAGEGIGTQYF
TRBV27	TRBJ1-4	CASSPIQGRSGEKLFF
TRBV15	TRBJ1-1	CATSRDRGLGTEAFF
TRBV20-1	TRBJ2-3	CSARAYFRGTDTQYF
TRBV11-3	TRBJ2-5	CASSLDIAGGPQETQYF
TRBV12-3/TRBV12-4	TRBJ2-7	CASRLMRRGVRREGGYEQYF
TRBV7-2	TRBJ1-2	CASSLDGVFYGYTF
TRBV7-3	TRBJ2-3	CASSSGRVTDTQYF
TRBV7-9	-	CASSFPETFYEQYF
TRBV5-1	TRBJ2-1	CASSPIGSTAYNEQFF
TRBV29-1	TRBJ2-7	CSVSLSGGSYEQYF
TRBV7-2	TRBJ2-3	CASSTHRGVVTDTQYF
TRBV6-5	TRBJ2-5	CASSNPAGEETQYF
TRBV18	TRBJ2-3	CASSPDKGTLKSGPQYF
TRBV30	TRBJ1-2	CAWSRWGDYGYTF
TRBV20-1	TRBJ2-4	CSPRGRQGKDIQYF
TRBV28	TRBJ1-2	CVSSQGGYGYTF
TRBV6-5	TRBJ2-2	CASRRRAGRNTGELFF
TRBV3-1	TRBJ2-4	CASSPRPAKNIQYF
TRBV10-3	TRBJ2-3	CAISRLADSEDTQYF